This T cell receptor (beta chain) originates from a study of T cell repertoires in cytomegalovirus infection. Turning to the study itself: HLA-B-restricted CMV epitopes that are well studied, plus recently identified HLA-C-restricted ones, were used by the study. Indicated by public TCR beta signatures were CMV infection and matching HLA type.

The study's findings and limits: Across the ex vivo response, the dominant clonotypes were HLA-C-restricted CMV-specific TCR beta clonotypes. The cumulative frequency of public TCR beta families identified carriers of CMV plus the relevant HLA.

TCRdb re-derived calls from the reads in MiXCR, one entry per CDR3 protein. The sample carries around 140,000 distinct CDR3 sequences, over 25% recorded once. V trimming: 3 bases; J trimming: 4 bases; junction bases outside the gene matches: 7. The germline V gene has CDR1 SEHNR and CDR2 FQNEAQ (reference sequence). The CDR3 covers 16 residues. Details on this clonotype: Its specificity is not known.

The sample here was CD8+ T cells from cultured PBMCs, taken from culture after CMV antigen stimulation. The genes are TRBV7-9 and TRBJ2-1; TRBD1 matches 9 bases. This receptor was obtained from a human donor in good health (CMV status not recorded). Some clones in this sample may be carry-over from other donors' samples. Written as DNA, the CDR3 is TGTGCCAGCAGCTTTAGGACAGGGGAAGCGTACAATGAGCAGTTCTTC. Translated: CASSFRTGEAYNEQFF.